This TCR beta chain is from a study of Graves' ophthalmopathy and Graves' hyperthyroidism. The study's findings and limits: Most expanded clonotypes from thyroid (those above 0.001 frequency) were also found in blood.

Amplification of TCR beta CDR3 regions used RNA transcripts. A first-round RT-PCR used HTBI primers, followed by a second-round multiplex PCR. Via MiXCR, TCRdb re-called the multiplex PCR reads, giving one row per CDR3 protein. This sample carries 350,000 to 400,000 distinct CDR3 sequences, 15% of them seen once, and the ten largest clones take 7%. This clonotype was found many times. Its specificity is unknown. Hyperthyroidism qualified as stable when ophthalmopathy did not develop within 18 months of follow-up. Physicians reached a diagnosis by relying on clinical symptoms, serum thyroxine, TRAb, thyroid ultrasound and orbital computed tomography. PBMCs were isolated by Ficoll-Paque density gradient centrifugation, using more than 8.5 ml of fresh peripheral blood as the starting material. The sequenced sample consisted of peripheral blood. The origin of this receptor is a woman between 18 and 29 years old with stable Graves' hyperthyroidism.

This CDR3 reads CASSDPSGGSYEQYF. The CDR3, as DNA: TGCGCCAGCAGTGACCCTAGCGGGGGCTCCTACGAGCAGTACTTC. The chain recombines TRBV10-1 with TRBJ2-7; 10 nucleotides match TRBD2. The V gene's germline CDR1 is WNHNN and CDR2 SYGVQD (reference sequence). The CDR3 spans 15 residues. V trimming: 3 bases; J trimming: 0 bases; junction bases outside the gene matches: 2.